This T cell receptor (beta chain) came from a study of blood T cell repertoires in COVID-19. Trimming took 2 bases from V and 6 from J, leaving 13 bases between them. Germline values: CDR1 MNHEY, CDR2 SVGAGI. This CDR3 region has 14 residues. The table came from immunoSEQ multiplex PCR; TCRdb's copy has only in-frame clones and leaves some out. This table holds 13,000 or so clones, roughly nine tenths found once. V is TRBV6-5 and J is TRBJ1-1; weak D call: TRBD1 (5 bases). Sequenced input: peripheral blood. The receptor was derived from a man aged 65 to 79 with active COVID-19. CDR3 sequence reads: CASSYRVGVAEAFF. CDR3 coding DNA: TGTGCCAGCAGTTACAGGGTAGGGGTAGCTGAAGCTTTCTTT.